This T cell receptor beta chain is from a study of Graves' ophthalmopathy and Graves' hyperthyroidism. Study summary: No ophthalmopathy within 18 months of follow-up signified stable hyperthyroidism.

Findings and limits, study-wide: The study's model predicted ophthalmopathy progression at about 68% sensitivity and 72.22% specificity. Most thyroid clonotypes with frequency above 0.001 were detected in blood too.

This clonotype was recorded once. Its antigen is currently unknown. Trimming cost V 6 bases and J 2 bases; bases outside gene matches: 4. The length of the CDR3 is 13 residues. Germline CDR1 reads SQVTM; CDR2 reads ANQGSEA. A diagnosis was made from clinical symptoms together with serum thyroxine, TRAb, thyroid ultrasound and orbital computed tomography. RNA transcripts served as template for amplifying TCR beta CDR3 sequences. The workflow started with a first-round RT-PCR run with HTBI primers and then moved on to a second-round multiplex PCR. TCRdb reprocessed the multiplex PCR reads with MiXCR, giving one entry per CDR3 protein. The sample lists over a million distinct CDR3 sequences, around a third occurring once.

This chain connects TRBV29-1 to TRBJ2-7; 10 positions agree with TRBD1. This sequence was found in an adult man with Graves' hyperthyroidism. The sequenced sample consisted of peripheral blood or thyroid tissue (not recorded which). This CDR3 is CSVGQGGTYEQYF. The CDR3 DNA reads TGCAGCGTCGGACAGGGGGGGACCTACGAGCAGTACTTC.